The 18 T cell receptor beta chains below were found in one sample sequenced in a study of T cell repertoires in cytomegalovirus infection. Antigen specificity for these receptors is unknown. Each CDR3 protein gets one entry after TCRdb re-called the reads with MiXCR. Among around 710,000 distinct CDR3 sequences listed, just under 30% were seen once. Sequences were derived from cultured CD8+ T cells from PBMCs, sampled from culture after CMV antigen stimulation. The receptors here all came from a human donor in good health (CMV status not recorded). Some clones in this sample may be carry-over from other donors' samples.

In its sample, this clonotype was seen a few times. The chain carries TRBV6-6 and TRBJ2-7, with D unresolved. This CDR3 has 13 amino acids. CDR1 and CDR2 (germline): MNHNY, SVGAGI (reference sequence). The ends were cut back, 5 bases at V and 3 bases at J, with 11 bases in the middle. The CDR3 coding sequence is TGTGCCAGCAGTAGAAAGCTCTTCTACGAGCAGTACGTC. Translated, it gives CASSRKLFYEQYV.

The sample holds a few counts of this clonotype. This rearrangement joins TRBV6-4 to TRBJ2-5; D possibly corresponds to TRBD1 (5 bases). Trimming removed 5 bases from V and 4 bases from J, with 23 bases in between. There are 17 residues in the CDR3. CDR1 is MRHNA and CDR2 is SNTAGT in the germline V gene. The DNA for the CDR3 is TGTGCCAGCAGTCGTGACAGCATCGTGCTTAAGGGAGAGACCCAGTACTTC. Translation: CASSRDSIVLKGETQYF.

The chain uses TRBV7-8 and TRBJ2-7; 9 bases match TRBD1. This CDR3 has 16 amino acids. Germline CDR1 is SGHVS and CDR2 is FQNEAQ. The V segment lost 4 bases and the J segment 3 bases; nucleotides outside the gene matches: 10. The CDR3 spells CASSSTGGVGYYEQYF. The DNA of the CDR3 is TGTGCCAGCAGCTCAACAGGGGGCGTTGGGTACTACGAGCAGTACTTC.

This clonotype was detected ten times or more. The chain has TRBV18 and TRBJ1-2; 10 nucleotides align to TRBD1. There are 15 residues in the CDR3. The V gene's germline CDR1 is KGHSH and CDR2 LQKENI. The junction had 5 bases not matched to a gene; V was cut back by 5 bases and J by 2 bases. CDR3 coding DNA: TGTGCCAGCTCAGACGACAGGGGGCACAACTATGGCTACACCTTC. Its translation: CASSDDRGHNYGYTF.

The chain links TRBV12-3 or TRBV12-4 to TRBJ1-6; D remains unclear. This CDR3 contains 13 residues. Trimming removed 7 bases from V and 7 bases from J, with 11 bases in between. Written as DNA, the CDR3 is TGTGCCAGCACACCGGTGGAGAATTCACCCCTCCACTTT. It yields the protein CASTPVENSPLHF.

Many counts were recorded for this clonotype. The CDR3 coding sequence is TGTGCCAGCAGCTTCCGGGACAGGGGAGGGACTGAAGCTTTCTTT. Protein sequence: CASSFRDRGGTEAFF. This chain uses TRBV7-9 with TRBJ1-1, with TRBD1 identical over 10 bases. After removal of 3 bases from V and 5 bases from J, the junction contained 6 bases not matched to a gene. This CDR3 has 15 residues. CDR1 SEHNR and CDR2 FQNEAQ come from the germline V gene (reference sequence).

Many counts were recorded for this clonotype. The chain has TRBV7-6 and TRBJ1-5; a possible D gene is TRBD1 (6 bases). The V gene's germline CDR1 is SGHVS and CDR2 FNYEAQ. The CDR3 is 14 residues long. V shed 5 bases and J shed 4 bases, with 12 bases lying between them. Here the CDR3 DNA reads TGTGCCAGCAGCACAGGGACGGGAAATCAGCCCCAGCATTTT. Encoded protein: CASSTGTGNQPQHF.

This clonotype was observed many times. The chain couples TRBV7-8 to TRBJ2-3; no definite D call. CDR3 size: 11 residues. Germline V lookup: CDR1 SGHVS, CDR2 FQNEAQ. The ends were cut back, 6 bases at V and 9 bases at J, with 10 bases in the middle. The DNA of the CDR3 is TGTGCCAGCAGGTTAAGGGAAACGCAGTATTTT. As protein: CASRLRETQYF. Complete variable domain (other parts from reference TRBV7-8 and TRBJ2-3): GAGVSQSPRYKVAKRGQDVALRCDPISGHVSLFWYQQALGQGPEFLTYFQNEAQLDKSGLPSDRFFAERPEGSVSTLKIQRTQQEDSAVYLCASRLRETQYFGPGTRLTVL.

V usage is TRBV7-9 and J usage is TRBJ2-2; the match to TRBD2 covers 11 bases. Trimming removed 7 bases from V and 9 bases from J; junction bases left unmatched: 7. CDR3 length: 14 residues. CDR1 is SEHNR and CDR2 is FQNEAQ in the germline V gene (reference sequence). CDR3 in amino acids: CASTTSGGVRELFF. The DNA of the CDR3 is TGTGCCAGCACCACTAGCGGGGGAGTCCGGGAGCTGTTTTTT.

Points on this clonotype: The final CDR3 position lacks the conserved phenylalanine or tryptophan, pointing to a likely read error. V and J are TRBV6-1 and TRBJ2-2; 8 bases match TRBD1. V lost 7 bases to trimming and J lost 1 base; unmatched junction nucleotides: 5. This CDR3 has 15 residues. Looked up from germline, CDR1 is MNHNS and CDR2 is SASEGT. CDR3 amino acids: CASNRGTGNTGELFL. CDR3 nucleotides: TGTGCCAGCAACCGGGGGACAGGGAACACCGGGGAGCTGTTTTTA.

In this sample, this clonotype turned up many times. The V and J genes are TRBV7-2 and TRBJ2-2; unclear D gene. CDR3 length: 14 amino acids. V shed 7 bases and J shed 5 bases, with 14 bases lying between them. CDR1 is SGHTA and CDR2 is FQGNSA in the germline V gene. Here the CDR3 reads CASNNRASTGELFF. The CDR3 bases are TGTGCCAGCAACAACCGGGCCTCGACCGGGGAGCTGTTTTTT.

V gene TRBV4-3 combines with J gene TRBJ1-1; 7 bases fit TRBD1. Germline values: CDR1 LGHNA, CDR2 YSLEER. Unmatched junction bases numbered 9, after V lost 5 bases and J lost 6 bases. The CDR3 loop spans 14 amino acids. The CDR3: CASSSEGGRAEAFF. In DNA, the CDR3 is TGCGCCAGCAGCAGCGAAGGGGGCAGGGCTGAAGCTTTCTTT.

This clonotype was counted between two and nine times. The chain combines TRBV12-3 or TRBV12-4 with TRBJ1-5; D is ambiguous. Trimming cost V 4 bases and J 10 bases, with 14 bases left between them. The CDR3 consists of 13 residues. CDR3 in amino acids: CASSSVQTSPQHF. The CDR3 nucleotides read TGTGCCAGCAGTTCGGTACAAACGTCCCCCCAGCATTTT.

The V gene is TRBV12-3 or TRBV12-4, the J gene TRBJ2-3; no reliable D call. V dropped 4 bases and J dropped 1 base, with 6 bases sitting between them. The CDR3 loop spans 13 amino acids. The CDR3 region is CASSSWGTDTQYF. The CDR3 coding sequence is TGTGCCAGCAGTTCTTGGGGCACAGATACGCAGTATTTT.

This sequence joins TRBV7-9 and TRBJ2-1, with D perhaps matching TRBD1 or TRBD2 (7 bases each). The CDR3 runs 16 residues. The germline gives CDR1 SEHNR, CDR2 FQNEAQ (reference sequence). With 0 bases removed from V and 10 bases from J, the gap between germline ends came to 19 bases. CDR3 DNA: TGTGCCAGCAGCTTAGCTGGGGGACAGCGGGGCGGCGAGCAGTTCTTC. Translating gives CASSLAGGQRGGEQFF.

This clonotype was picked up a small number of times. The genes are TRBV12-3 or TRBV12-4 and TRBJ2-7, with a possible D match to TRBD2 (6 bases). This CDR3 comprises 16 residues. V was cut by 5 bases and J by 1 base, with 18 bases left in between. This CDR3 is CASSHPGTLESYEQYF. In DNA form, the CDR3 reads TGTGCCAGCAGTCACCCCGGGACTCTGGAATCCTACGAGCAGTACTTC.

This clonotype occurred a few times. This chain uses TRBV15 with TRBJ1-2; 8 bases are shared with TRBD1. This CDR3 spans 13 amino acids. V was pared by 2 bases and J by 7 bases, with 3 bases of the junction left unmatched. CDR1 and CDR2 from the germline V gene are LNHNV and YYDKDF (reference sequence). CDR3 in DNA: TGTGCCACCAGCAGACAGGGGGCTGGTGGCTACACCTTC. This gives the protein CATSRQGAGGYTF.

This clonotype was recorded at least ten times. The gene calls are TRBV6-5 and TRBJ2-3; D might be TRBD2 (6 bases). V lost 0 bases and J 5 bases, leaving 18 bases between the germline ends. The germline V gene has CDR1 MNHEY and CDR2 SVGAGI. The CDR3 extends over 17 amino acids. CDR3 DNA: TGTGCCAGCAGTTACTCGCGGGACTCCTTTTTGGGAGATACGCAGTATTTT. Its protein product is CASSYSRDSFLGDTQYF.